This TCR beta chain was obtained from a study of shared clonotypes between healthy human individuals. Healthy HIV-negative adults without recent acute infections or vaccinations served as donors. The germline V gene has CDR1 SGDLS and CDR2 YYNGEE. The CDR3 totals 14 residues. V shed 0 bases and J shed 3 bases, with 10 bases lying between them. Assay execution took place at the deep level. Libraries were prepared by immunoSEQ multiplex PCR; TCRdb keeps only in-frame clonotypes and omits some of them. The sample holds about 1.5 million clones; approximately 98% are singletons and the top ten take around 0.45%.

This chain uses TRBV9 with TRBJ2-7; D may be TRBD1 (6 bases). Sample: naive CD4+ T cells sorted from blood. Subset: CD45RA+ positively selected. The sequence was obtained from a man aged 25-45 years in good health. The CDR3 nucleotides are TGTGCCAGCAGCGTAGGGAACAGGGTCTACGAGCAGTACTTC. Translated: CASSVGNRVYEQYF.